A selection of T cell receptor beta chains follows, all from one sample in a study of shared clonotypes between healthy human individuals. The repertoire was sequenced with immunoSEQ multiplex PCR; TCRdb's copy has only in-frame clones and lacks some. The sample contains over 95,000 clones, about 67% of which appear only once. Sample: memory CD8+ T cells sorted from blood. The receptors derive from a woman in her twenties or thirties in good health. Each CDR3 is given without its conserved first and last residue. Fields, in order: CDR3 length, V gene, CDR3 protein.

cdr3_length: 19; v_call: TRBV28; cdr3_aa: ASSPYPPPGQGRKYQETQY
cdr3_length: 14; v_call: TRBV27; cdr3_aa: ASKSGTPYSNQPQH
cdr3_length: 12; v_call: TRBV6-5; cdr3_aa: ASSYWAGHEKLF
cdr3_length: 17; v_call: TRBV11-3; cdr3_aa: ASSFPSGRDRTGANVLT
cdr3_length: 13; v_call: TRBV29-1; cdr3_aa: SVDRDDRRCDEQY
cdr3_length: 8; v_call: TRBV21-1; cdr3_aa: ASSRQMQY
cdr3_length: 11; v_call: TRBV7-8; cdr3_aa: ASSSWVDQPQH
cdr3_length: 10; v_call: TRBV28; cdr3_aa: ASSTRDREAF
cdr3_length: 11; v_call: TRBV7-9; cdr3_aa: ASSPRGHGELF
cdr3_length: 15; v_call: TRBV4-1; cdr3_aa: ASSQSPGQGSKNIQY
cdr3_length: 13; v_call: TRBV27; cdr3_aa: ASSSPSGLYNEQF
cdr3_length: 13; v_call: TRBV28; cdr3_aa: ASRLPRTGGYEQY
cdr3_length: 14; v_call: TRBV15; cdr3_aa: ATSRDRASGADTQY
cdr3_length: 13; v_call: TRBV27; cdr3_aa: ASRESGAFSYGYT
cdr3_length: 11; v_call: TRBV5-1; cdr3_aa: ASSLEQVGEQF
cdr3_length: 11; v_call: TRBV6-5; cdr3_aa: ASSYSSSYEQY
cdr3_length: 14; v_call: TRBV19; cdr3_aa: ASSRPDITPYNEQF